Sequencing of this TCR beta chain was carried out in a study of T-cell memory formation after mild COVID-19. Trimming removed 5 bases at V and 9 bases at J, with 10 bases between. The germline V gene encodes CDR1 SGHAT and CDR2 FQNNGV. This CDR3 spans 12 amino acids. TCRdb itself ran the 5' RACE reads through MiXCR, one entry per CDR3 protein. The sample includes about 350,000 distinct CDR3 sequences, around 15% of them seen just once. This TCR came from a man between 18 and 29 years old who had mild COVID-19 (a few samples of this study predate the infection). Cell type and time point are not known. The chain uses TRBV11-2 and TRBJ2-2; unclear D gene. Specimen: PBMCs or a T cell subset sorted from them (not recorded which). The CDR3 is CASSTVRWELFF. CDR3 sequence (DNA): TGTGCCAGCAGCACGGTGAGGTGGGAGCTGTTTTTT.